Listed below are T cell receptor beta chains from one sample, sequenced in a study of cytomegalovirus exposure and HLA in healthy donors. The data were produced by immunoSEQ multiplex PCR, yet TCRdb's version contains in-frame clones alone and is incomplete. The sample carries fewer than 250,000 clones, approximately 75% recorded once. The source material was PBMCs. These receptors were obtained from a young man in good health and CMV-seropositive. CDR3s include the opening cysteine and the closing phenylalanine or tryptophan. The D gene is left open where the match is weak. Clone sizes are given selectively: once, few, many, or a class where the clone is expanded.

TGTGCCAGCAGCCGATCAAGCGGATTTACGGGGGAAAAACTGTTTTTT CASSRSSGFTGEKLFF . . TRBJ1-4 TRBV27
TGCGCCAGCAGCGGAGACAGGGTCGGTTTCACTGAAGCTTTCTTT CASSGDRVGFTEAFF . TRBD1 TRBJ1-1 TRBV5-1
TGTGCCAGCAGCTGGGGCGGGACAGGGGCGGAGACCCAGTACTTC CASSWGGTGAETQYF . TRBD1 TRBJ2-5 TRBV6-5
TGTGCCTGGAGCAGACCGGGACTAGCGGGAGCTGACGAGCAGTACTTC CAWSRPGLAGADEQYF . TRBD2 TRBJ2-7 TRBV30
TGTGCCTGGGGCAGGGGCAGGTACGAGCAGTACTTC CAWGRGRYEQYF . . TRBJ2-7 TRBV30
TGTGCCAGCAGCTTTACGTGGACAGGGAACTATGGCTACACCTTC CASSFTWTGNYGYTF . TRBD1 TRBJ1-2 TRBV7-2
TGTGCCAGCGCTAACCCGGTGCGGACCTACGAGCAGTACTTC CASANPVRTYEQYF . . TRBJ2-7 TRBV5-5
TGTGCCAGCAATCTCAACCAGGGCGAGACCCAGTACTTC CASNLNQGETQYF few . TRBJ2-5 TRBV6-1
TGTGCCAGCAGTTTGGAGCGTTTAGCCAAAAACATTCAGTACTTC CASSLERLAKNIQYF . . TRBJ2-4 TRBV7-2
TGTGCCAGCAGCTTACTACAGGGGTCGGTCGGGGAGCTGTTTTTT CASSLLQGSVGELFF . TRBD1 TRBJ2-2 TRBV7-3
TGCGCCAGCAGCTTTGCGGACAGGGGTGGAAACACCATATATTTT CASSFADRGGNTIYF . TRBD1 TRBJ1-3 TRBV5-1
TGTGCCAGCAGCATTGTCCCGGGACAGGGTAATCAGCCCCAGCATTTT CASSIVPGQGNQPQHF . . TRBJ1-5 TRBV21-1
TGCAGCGTTGAAGATCAAGGGGAGGGGTACGAGCAGTACTTC CSVEDQGEGYEQYF . TRBD2 TRBJ2-7 TRBV29-1
TGTGCCAGCAGCGTAGTAGCGGGAGGGCCGGGTGAGCAGTTCTTC CASSVVAGGPGEQFF . TRBD2 TRBJ2-1 TRBV9
TGTGCCTGGTCAGTGAACACCGGGGAGCTGTTTTTT CAWSVNTGELFF . . TRBJ2-2 TRBV30
TGTGCCAGCAGCTTGAGGGGTGGAGGGCGCTCTGGGGCCAACGTCCTGACTTTC CASSLRGGGRSGANVLTF . . TRBJ2-6 TRBV5-6
TGTGCCAGCAGCAGGGGACTAGCGGGAGTACAAGAGACCCAGTACTTC CASSRGLAGVQETQYF . TRBD2 TRBJ2-5 TRBV9
TGTGCCAGCAGCCAAGAAACAGCGGGAGGGCCGAATACGCAGTATTTT CASSQETAGGPNTQYF . TRBD2 TRBJ2-3 TRBV4-2
TGTGCCAGCAGCTTACAGGGGTTACAAAATCAGCCCCAGCATTTT CASSLQGLQNQPQHF . . TRBJ1-5 TRBV7-2
TGTGCCAGCAGCCCGAGGACTAGCGAACAAGAGACCCAGTACTTC CASSPRTSEQETQYF . TRBD2 TRBJ2-5 TRBV14
TGTGCCAGCAGCTTTTTCAGGCTCCACCCCCAGCATTTT CASSFFRLHPQHF . . TRBJ1-5 TRBV12-1
TGTGCCAGCAGCATAGACTCCGGGACAGGGGGACTACCCTACGAGCAGTACTTC CASSIDSGTGGLPYEQYF . TRBD1 TRBJ2-7 TRBV5-6
TGTGCCAGCAGTCCAGGTCCACACCACGAGCAGTACTTC CASSPGPHHEQYF . . TRBJ2-7 TRBV6-6
TGCGCCAGCAGCCAAGGGACAGGGTCAGAAGCTTTCTTT CASSQGTGSEAFF . TRBD1 TRBJ1-1 TRBV4-1
TGTGCCAGCAGTAGTAGCAACTATGGCTACACCTTC CASSSSNYGYTF . . TRBJ1-2 TRBV7-9
TGTGCCAGCAGCTTCAGGGGAGTGGACTATGGCTACACCTTC CASSFRGVDYGYTF . . TRBJ1-2 TRBV7-2
TGTGCCAGCTCACCAGACAGGGGGATTGAAAAACTGTTTTTT CASSPDRGIEKLFF . TRBD1 TRBJ1-4 TRBV18